These T cell receptor beta chains were read from a single sample in a study of T cell clonotyping in hematopoietic cell transplantation. The table came from immunoSEQ multiplex PCR; TCRdb's copy has only in-frame clones and leaves some out. The sample holds roughly 46,000 clones, approximately 82% seen once. The input for sequencing was peripheral blood mononuclear cells, taken before stem cell transplant. Source of these receptors: a man between 60 and 75 years old with myelodysplastic syndrome. Some clones in this sample may be carry-over from other donors' samples. Both conserved end residues are part of each CDR3. A D gene is named only where the DNA matches it firmly. A row's size may be missing; if present it is once, few, many or a size class.

CDR3aa,CDR3nt,abundance,j_gene,d_gene,v_gene
CASSLLGPWNTEAFF,TGCGCCAGCAGCTTACTGGGACCGTGGAACACTGAAGCTTTCTTT,once,TRBJ1-1,.,TRBV5-1
CASSYGTSSYEQYF,TGTGCCAGCAGCTACGGGACTAGCTCCTACGAGCAGTACTTC,.,TRBJ2-7,TRBD2,TRBV7-9
CASSYSYLLVYEQYF,TGTGCCAGCAGTTACTCCTACCTCCTCGTCTACGAGCAGTACTTC,.,TRBJ2-7,.,TRBV6-5
CASSSGFVWDGNTGELFF,TGTGCCAGCAGCTCTGGGTTCGTATGGGACGGGAACACCGGGGAGCTGTTTTTT,.,TRBJ2-2,.,TRBV5-4
CASSQDRGGVYEQYF,TGCGCCAGCAGCCAAGACAGGGGGGGGGTCTACGAGCAGTACTTC,.,TRBJ2-7,.,TRBV4-3
CASSGDRGRQPQHF,TGTGCCAGCAGCGGGGACAGGGGGCGACAGCCCCAGCATTTT,few,TRBJ1-5,TRBD1,TRBV2
CASSLLQSSGNTIYF,TGTGCCAGCAGTTTACTGCAGAGCTCTGGAAACACCATATATTTT,.,TRBJ1-3,.,TRBV28
CASSLFRGRTEAFF,TGTGCCAGCAGTTTATTCAGGGGAAGGACTGAAGCTTTCTTT,.,TRBJ1-1,.,TRBV27
CASRRDSFNSPLHF,TGTGCCAGCAGGAGGGACAGTTTTAATTCACCCCTCCACTTT,.,TRBJ1-6,TRBD1,TRBV6-1
CASSLRYNEQFF,TGTGCCAGCAGCTTGAGGTACAATGAGCAGTTCTTC,.,TRBJ2-1,.,TRBV5-6
CASSIMGATYNEQFF,TGTGCCAGTAGTATAATGGGGGCCACGTACAATGAGCAGTTCTTC,once,TRBJ2-1,.,TRBV19
CASSPGTYNEQFF,TGCGCCAGCAGCCCCGGGACATACAATGAGCAGTTCTTC,.,TRBJ2-1,.,TRBV5-1
CASSPGQGNTIYF,TGTGCCAGCAGCCCGGGACAGGGAAACACCATATATTTT,.,TRBJ1-3,TRBD1,TRBV7-8